This T cell receptor beta chain was sequenced for a study of T-cell reconstitution after alpha-beta-depleted transplantation in children. General study points: Expanded graft clones, several hundred of them, were reportedly the source of alpha-beta T cells about two months after transplant.

Comment on this clonotype: Its target is unknown.

The V end lost 4 bases, the J end lost 4 bases, and 15 bases lay between the germline ends. Per the germline V gene, CDR1 is SQVTM and CDR2 is ANQGSEA. The CDR3 loop spans 14 amino acids. Molecular barcoding with unique molecular identifiers was used for the TCRbeta library. TCRdb independently ran MiXCR on the PCR reads; one entry per CDR3 protein. The sample has about 1,000,000 distinct CDR3 sequences, 25% to 30% seen once. This receptor was obtained from a boy younger than two who had a stem cell transplant for SCID, so the T cells may come from the graft donor. The chain joins TRBV29-1 to TRBJ2-3; D may be TRBD2 (5 bases). The input for sequencing was PBMCs, mostly from graft donor cells, taken 360 days after TCRalphabeta/CD19-depleted stem cell transplant. CDR3 sequence: CSVGSGLDSDTQYF. The DNA of the CDR3 is TGCAGCGTTGGTTCGGGTTTGGACTCAGATACGCAGTATTTT.